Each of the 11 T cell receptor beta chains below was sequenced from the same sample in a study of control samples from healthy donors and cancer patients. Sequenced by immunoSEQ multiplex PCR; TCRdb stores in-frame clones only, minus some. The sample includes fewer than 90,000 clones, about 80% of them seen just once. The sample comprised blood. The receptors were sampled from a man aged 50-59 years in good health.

In DNA, the CDR3 is TGTGCCAGCAGCGCCGGGGGGTGGGGCTACGAGCAGTACTTC. It codes for CASSAGGWGYEQYF. This chain joins TRBV9 and TRBJ2-7; 7 positions match TRBD2. V shed 3 bases, J shed 3 bases, and the junction held 6 bases outside the gene matches. CDR1 and CDR2 (germline): SGDLS, YYNGEE. The CDR3 runs 14 residues.

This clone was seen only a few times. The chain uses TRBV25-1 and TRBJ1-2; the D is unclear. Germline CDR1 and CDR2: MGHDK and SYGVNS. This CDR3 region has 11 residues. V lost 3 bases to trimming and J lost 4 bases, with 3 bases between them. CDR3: CASSDGYGYTF. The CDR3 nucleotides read TGTGCCAGCAGTGACGGCTATGGCTACACCTTC.

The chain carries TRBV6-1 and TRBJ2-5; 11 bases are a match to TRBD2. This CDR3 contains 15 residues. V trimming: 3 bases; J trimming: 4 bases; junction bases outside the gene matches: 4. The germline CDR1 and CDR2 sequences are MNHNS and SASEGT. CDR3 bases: TGTGCCAGCAGTGACCTAGCGGGGGGCCTAGAGACCCAGTACTTC. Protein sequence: CASSDLAGGLETQYF.

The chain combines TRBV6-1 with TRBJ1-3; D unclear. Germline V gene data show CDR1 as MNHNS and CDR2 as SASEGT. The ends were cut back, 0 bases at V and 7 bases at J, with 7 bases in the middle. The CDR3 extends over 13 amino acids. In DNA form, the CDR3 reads TGTGCCAGCAGTGAAGCCTGGACGAACACCATATATTTT. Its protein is CASSEAWTNTIYF.

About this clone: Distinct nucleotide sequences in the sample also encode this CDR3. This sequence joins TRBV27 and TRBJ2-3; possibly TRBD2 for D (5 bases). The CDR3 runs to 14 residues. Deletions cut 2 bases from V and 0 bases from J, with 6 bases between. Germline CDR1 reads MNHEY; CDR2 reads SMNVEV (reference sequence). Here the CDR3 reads CASSLERSTDTQYF. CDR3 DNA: TGTGCCAGCAGTTTAGAGCGGAGCACAGATACGCAGTATTTT.

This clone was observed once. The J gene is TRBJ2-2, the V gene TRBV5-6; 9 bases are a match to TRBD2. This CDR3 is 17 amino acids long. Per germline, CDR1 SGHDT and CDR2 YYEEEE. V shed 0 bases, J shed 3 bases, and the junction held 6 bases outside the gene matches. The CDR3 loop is CASSLGLAGAYTGELFF. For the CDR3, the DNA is TGTGCCAGCAGCTTGGGGTTAGCGGGGGCCTACACCGGGGAGCTGTTTTTT.

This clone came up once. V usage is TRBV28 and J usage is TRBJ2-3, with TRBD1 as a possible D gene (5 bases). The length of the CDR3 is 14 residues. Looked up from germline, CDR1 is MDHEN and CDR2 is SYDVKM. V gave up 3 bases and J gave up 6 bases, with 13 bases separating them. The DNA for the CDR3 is TGTGCCAGCAGTTTGGACATGGTTAGGGATACGCAGTATTTT. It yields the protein CASSLDMVRDTQYF.

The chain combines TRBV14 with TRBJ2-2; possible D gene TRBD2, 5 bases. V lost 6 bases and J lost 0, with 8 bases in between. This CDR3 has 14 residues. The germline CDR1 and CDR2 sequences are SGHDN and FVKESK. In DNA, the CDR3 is TGTGCCAGCAGACGGGGAACGAACACCGGGGAGCTGTTTTTT. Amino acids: CASRRGTNTGELFF.

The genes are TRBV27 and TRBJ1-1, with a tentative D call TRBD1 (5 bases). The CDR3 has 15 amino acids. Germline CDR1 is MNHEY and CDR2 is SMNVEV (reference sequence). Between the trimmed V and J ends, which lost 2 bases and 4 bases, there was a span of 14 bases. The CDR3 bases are TGTGCCAGCAGTTTACTCAGGGATAGCGGCACTGAAGCTTTCTTT. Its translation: CASSLLRDSGTEAFF.

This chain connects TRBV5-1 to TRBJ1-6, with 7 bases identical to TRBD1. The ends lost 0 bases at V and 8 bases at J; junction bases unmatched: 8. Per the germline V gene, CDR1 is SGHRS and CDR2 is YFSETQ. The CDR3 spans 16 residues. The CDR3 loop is CASSLVSGGSDSPLHF. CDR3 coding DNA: TGCGCCAGCAGCTTGGTGTCAGGGGGTTCGGATTCACCCCTCCACTTT.

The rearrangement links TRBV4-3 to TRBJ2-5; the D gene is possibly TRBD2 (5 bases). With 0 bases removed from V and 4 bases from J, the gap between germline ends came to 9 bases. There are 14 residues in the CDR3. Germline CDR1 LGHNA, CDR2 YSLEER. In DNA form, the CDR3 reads TGCGCCAGCAGCCAAGAGACGGGGAGAGAGACCCAGTACTTC. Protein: CASSQETGRETQYF.